This TCR beta chain was profiled in a study of identical twins. The CDR3 spans 15 residues. TCRdb reanalysed the 5' RACE reads using MiXCR and keeps one entry per CDR3 protein. This table has 1.5 million to 2 million distinct CDR3 sequences, around 33% appearing once. Sequences were obtained from cord blood. This chain joins TRBV21-1 and TRBJ2-7; whether TRBD1, the table's D call, matches the DNA was not checked. TRBV21-1 is an annotated pseudogene. The clonotype originates from a newborn girl in good health. The CDR3 loop is CASSKAGQASYEQYF. CDR3 nucleotides: TGTGCCAGCAGCAAAGCCGGACAGGCGTCCTACGAGCAGTACTTC.